The 23 T cell receptor beta chains given below trace back to one sample, sequenced in a study of PD-1 blockade in classical Hodgkin lymphoma. Relapses following autologous stem cell transplantation were seen in all patients, with brentuximab vedotin exposure varying. Some clones are missing from TCRdb's copy, which holds only in-frame ones; the method was immunoSEQ multiplex PCR. The sample comprises some 63,000 clones, roughly 90% of which are singletons, and approximately 9.9% rests with the top ten. The sample was peripheral blood mononuclear cells (PBMCs), taken at baseline. These receptors originate from a human donor with classical Hodgkin lymphoma.

The chain is built from TRBV2 and TRBJ1-1; D uncertain. Germline lookup yields CDR1 SNHLY and CDR2 FYNNEI. Trimming removed 4 bases from V and 0 bases from J, with 0 bases in between. CDR3 length: 11 amino acids. The DNA of the CDR3 is TGTGCCAGCAGTGTGAACACTGAAGCTTTCTTT. Encoded protein: CASSVNTEAFF.

This chain links TRBV4-1 with TRBJ2-3, with D possibly called TRBD1 or TRBD2 (6 bases each). The CDR3 contains 15 residues. Germline values: CDR1 MGHRA, CDR2 YSYEKL. V was shortened by 5 bases and J by 6 bases, with 18 bases between the two germline ends. Written as DNA, the CDR3 is TGCGCCAGCAGCTCCACAGGGACTCCCAGCGATACGCAGTATTTT. Its protein product is CASSSTGTPSDTQYF.

CDR3 sequence reads: CASSQDGWSGGLRSYNEQFF. The CDR3 DNA is TGCGCCAGCAGCCAAGATGGTTGGAGCGGGGGACTCCGTTCCTACAATGAGCAGTTCTTC. The V and J genes are TRBV4-1 and TRBJ2-1, with TRBD2 matching 8 bases. Germline values: CDR1 MGHRA, CDR2 YSYEKL. This CDR3 spans 20 amino acids. After removal of 0 bases from V and 1 base from J, the junction contained 14 bases not matched to a gene.

This clone was found once. The genes are TRBV2 and TRBJ2-1; TRBD2 is a possible D gene (5 bases). The germline V and J ends were trimmed by 6 bases and 9 bases, with 9 bases remaining between them. The CDR3 loop spans 11 amino acids. Germline V gene data show CDR1 as SNHLY and CDR2 as FYNNEI. As DNA, the CDR3 is TGTGCCAGCAGGATCGGAGGTGAGCAGTTCTTC. Protein: CASRIGGEQFF.

The chain employs TRBV27 and TRBJ2-1, with 10 positions matching TRBD2. The V gene end was trimmed by 7 bases and the J gene end by 5 bases; junction bases not matched to a gene: 2. CDR1 MNHEY and CDR2 SMNVEV come from the germline V gene (reference sequence). The CDR3 has 13 residues. This CDR3 reads CASKLAGDNEQFF. Here the CDR3 DNA reads TGTGCCAGCAAGCTAGCGGGAGACAATGAGCAGTTCTTC.

The chain links TRBV9 to TRBJ1-2; D is undetermined. Between the trimmed V and J ends, which lost 0 bases and 6 bases, there was a span of 6 bases. The CDR3 runs 12 residues. Germline loops: CDR1 SGDLS, CDR2 YYNGEE. CDR3 nucleotides: TGTGCCAGCAGCGTAGAAAGGGATGGCTACACCTTC. Its protein product is CASSVERDGYTF.

This sequence joins TRBV7-9 and TRBJ2-3; 8 nucleotides align to TRBD2. The CDR3 runs to 14 residues. Germline V gene data show CDR1 as SEHNR and CDR2 as FQNEAQ (reference sequence). After removal of 5 bases from V and 8 bases from J, the junction contained 9 bases not matched to a gene. CDR3 region: CASSREGDVRTQYF. CDR3 nucleotide sequence: TGTGCCAGCAGCCGGGAGGGTGACGTTCGTACGCAGTATTTT.

V is TRBV6-1 and J is TRBJ2-1; 9 bases match TRBD2. Germline lookup yields CDR1 MNHNS and CDR2 SASEGT. The CDR3 runs to 15 residues. Trimming cost V 2 bases and J 5 bases; bases outside gene matches: 4. CDR3 sequence: CASSEIKRGDNEQFF. In DNA, the CDR3 is TGTGCCAGCAGTGAAATCAAGCGGGGGGACAATGAGCAGTTCTTC.

The chain is built from TRBV6-6 and TRBJ1-3; the D is unclear. V was trimmed by 7 bases and J by 4 bases, leaving 17 bases between them. Germline values: CDR1 MNHNY, CDR2 SVGAGI (reference sequence). CDR3 length: 15 amino acids. The CDR3 DNA reads as TGTGCCAGCATTTCACCGGGAGGTGGGGGAAACACCATATATTTT. Protein product: CASISPGGGGNTIYF.

As regards this clone: Other DNA sequences from this sample encode an identical CDR3 as well. This chain connects TRBV11-1 to TRBJ2-3, with D possibly TRBD2 on 6 matching bases. Trimming removed 1 base at V and 0 bases at J, with 11 bases between. This CDR3 spans 16 amino acids. CDR1 and CDR2 from the germline V gene are SGHAT and FQDESV (reference sequence). For the CDR3, the DNA is TGTGCCAGCAGCTTAGGGGACTGGATAAGCACAGATACGCAGTATTTT. Protein sequence: CASSLGDWISTDTQYF. Filled out from reference TRBV11-1 and TRBJ2-3, the complete variable domain reads EAEVAQSPRYKITEKSQAVAFWCDPISGHATLYWYRQILGQGPELLVQFQDESVVDDSQLPKDRFSAERLKGVDSTLKIQPAELGDSAMYLCASSLGDWISTDTQYFGPGTRLTVL.

The V gene is TRBV28, the J gene TRBJ2-4; unclear D gene. The CDR3 extends over 15 amino acids. The V gene lost 3 bases and the J gene lost 1 base, with 10 bases spanning the gap. Per the germline V gene, CDR1 is MDHEN and CDR2 is SYDVKM. CDR3 in amino acids: CASSFVAMAKNIQYF. The CDR3 region has the DNA TGTGCCAGCAGTTTCGTTGCGATGGCCAAAAACATTCAGTACTTC.

This sequence joins TRBV7-9 and TRBJ2-7; D may be TRBD2 (6 bases). Germline assignment: CDR1 SEHNR and CDR2 FQNEAQ (reference sequence). CDR3 size: 14 residues. Trimming removed 3 bases from V and 3 bases from J, with 12 bases in between. The CDR3 protein is CASSFSAGSYEQYF. The CDR3 DNA follows: TGTGCCAGCAGCTTTTCGGCGGGAAGCTACGAGCAGTACTTC.

This rearrangement joins TRBV5-4 to TRBJ2-1, with 12 positions matching TRBD2. Losses at the gene ends were 3 bases for V and 8 bases for J; bases not matched to a gene: 6. CDR3 length: 15 amino acids. In germline, CDR1 is SGHNT, CDR2 YYREEE (reference sequence). DNA for the CDR3: TGTGCCAGCAGCTCACAGACTAGCGGGGGCTATGAGCAGTTCTTC. Protein sequence: CASSSQTSGGYEQFF.

V is TRBV6-5 and J is TRBJ2-1; 9 bases map to TRBD2. Germline-derived CDR1 and CDR2 are MNHEY and SVGAGI. The CDR3 has 15 amino acids. The V and J ends lost 6 bases and 5 bases, in that order; junction bases with no gene match: 8. CDR3 coding DNA: TGTGCCAGCAGCACGCCCCTAGCGGGGAACAATGAGCAGTTCTTC. Translated: CASSTPLAGNNEQFF.

This chain uses TRBV19 with TRBJ2-3; TRBD2 agrees at 8 bases. This CDR3 is built from 15 residues. After removal of 1 base from V and 4 bases from J, the junction contained 4 bases not matched to a gene. CDR1 is LNHDA and CDR2 is SQIVND in the germline V gene (reference sequence). The CDR3 region is CASSIASGLADTQYF. The CDR3 DNA follows: TGTGCCAGTAGTATAGCTAGCGGGTTAGCAGATACGCAGTATTTT.

The rearrangement joins TRBV21-1 to TRBJ1-1. TRBV21-1 is termed a pseudogene. This CDR3 spans 15 amino acids. The CDR3 sequence is CASSKGGPVNTEAFF. The DNA for the CDR3 is TGTGCCAGCAGCAAAGGGGGACCGGTGAACACTGAAGCTTTCTTT.

The chain is built from TRBV2 and TRBJ2-2; 7 bases fit TRBD1. V lost 5 bases to trimming and J lost 5 bases; unmatched junction nucleotides: 2. Germline values: CDR1 SNHLY, CDR2 FYNNEI. This CDR3 contains 13 residues. The CDR3 spells CASSNRGTGELFF. The CDR3, as DNA: TGTGCCAGCAGTAACAGGGGAACCGGGGAGCTGTTTTTT. Together with reference TRBV2 and TRBJ2-2, the CDR3 gives the full variable domain: EPEVTQTPSHQVTQMGQEVILRCVPISNHLYFYWYRQILGQKVEFLVSFYNNEISEKSEIFDDQFSVERPDGSNFTLKIRSTKLEDSAMYFCASSNRGTGELFFGEGSRLTVL.

The chain is built from TRBV30 and TRBJ2-3; D may correspond to TRBD1 or TRBD2 (6 bases each). The CDR3 runs to 15 residues. CDR1 and CDR2 from the germline V gene are GTSNPN and SVGIG (reference sequence). The germline V and J ends were trimmed by 0 bases and 1 base, with 11 bases remaining between them. The CDR3 region is CAWSVLRGGTDTQYF. The CDR3 DNA is TGTGCCTGGAGTGTACTGAGGGGGGGCACAGATACGCAGTATTTT.

The chain joins TRBV11-2 to TRBJ1-5; no definite D call. The CDR3 contains 13 residues. Trimming removed 5 bases from V and 0 bases from J, with 5 bases in between. CDR1 and CDR2 from the germline V gene are SGHAT and FQNNGV. The CDR3 is CASSPYSNQPQHF. Written as DNA, the CDR3 is TGTGCCAGCAGCCCGTATAGCAATCAGCCCCAGCATTTT.

This rearrangement joins TRBV21-1 to TRBJ2-1; TRBD2, the D gene given by the table, was not confirmed from the DNA. TRBV21-1 is described as a pseudogene. This CDR3 contains 15 residues. The CDR3 bases are TGTGCCAGCAGGGCGGGGGGGCCTAGTCAGAATGAGCAGTTCTTC. Encoded protein: CASRAGGPSQNEQFF.

The V gene is TRBV7-6, the J gene TRBJ2-7; D remains unclear. The CDR3 spans 12 residues. The V gene lost 1 base and the J gene lost 8 bases, with 9 bases spanning the gap. Germline assignment: CDR1 SGHVS and CDR2 FNYEAQ. CDR3 DNA sequence: TGTGCCAGCAGCTTAGTTTCGGGTCAGCAGTACTTC. Protein product: CASSLVSGQQYF.

The chain couples TRBV7-8 to TRBJ1-1; the D is unclear. The CDR3 extends over 13 amino acids. CDR1 and CDR2 (germline): SGHVS, FQNEAQ. Trimming shortened V by 7 bases and J by 0 bases, and 9 bases separated the two germline ends. The CDR3 here is CASTLELNTEAFF. The CDR3 DNA follows: TGTGCCAGCACCTTGGAACTGAACACTGAAGCTTTCTTT.

The rearrangement links TRBV4-1 to TRBJ2-2, with 10 bases lining up with TRBD2. The CDR3 runs 20 residues. J was trimmed by 0 bases and V by 5 bases; bases with no gene match: 15. Germline V CDR1 and CDR2: MGHRA, YSYEKL. CDR3 loop: CASSTPGGSGRFANTGELFF. CDR3 DNA: TGCGCCAGCAGCACCCCGGGGGGTAGCGGGAGGTTCGCGAACACCGGGGAGCTGTTTTTT.